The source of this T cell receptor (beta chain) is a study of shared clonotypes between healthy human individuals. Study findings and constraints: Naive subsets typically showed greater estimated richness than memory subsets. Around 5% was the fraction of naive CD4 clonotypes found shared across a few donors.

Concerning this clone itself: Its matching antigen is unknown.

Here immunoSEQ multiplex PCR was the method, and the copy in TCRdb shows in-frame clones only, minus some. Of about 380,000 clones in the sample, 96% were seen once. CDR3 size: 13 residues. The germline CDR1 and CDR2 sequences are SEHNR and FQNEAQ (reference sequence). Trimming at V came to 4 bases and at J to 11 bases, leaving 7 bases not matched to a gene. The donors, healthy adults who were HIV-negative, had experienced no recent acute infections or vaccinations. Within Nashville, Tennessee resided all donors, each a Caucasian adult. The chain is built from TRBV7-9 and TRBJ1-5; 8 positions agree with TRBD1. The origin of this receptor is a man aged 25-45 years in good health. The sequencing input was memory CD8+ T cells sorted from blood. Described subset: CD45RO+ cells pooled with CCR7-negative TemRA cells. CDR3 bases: TGTGCCAGCAGCTCTACAGGACAGGGATCCCAGCATTTT. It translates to CASSSTGQGSQHF.